The entry below describes one T cell receptor beta chain. Healthy donors had no documented immune events, such as infections, while sampled. The entry originates in a study of identifying expanded T cells in peripheral blood. Only in-frame clones appear in the TCRdb table, and some are missing; sequencing was by immunoSEQ multiplex PCR. The table lists some 97,000 clones, around 90% of them singletons. Trimming stripped 3 bases from V and 4 bases from J, with 12 bases between. The CDR3 runs to 14 residues. Germline lookup yields CDR1 SGHAT and CDR2 FQNNGV. The clonotype was recovered from a person between 18 and 75 years old in good health. The sample consisted of blood. V is TRBV11-2 and J is TRBJ1-2; no definite D call. The CDR3: CASSFNPGFYGYTF. The CDR3 nucleotides are TGTGCCAGCAGCTTTAATCCGGGCTTCTATGGCTACACCTTC.